This TCR beta chain was observed in a study of blood T cell repertoires in COVID-19 (dated by TCRdb to about 2020). For the study in its entirety: The collaborator samples originated in the United States, Italy and Spain and spanned the acute and convalescent phases of COVID-19. The material from the prospective study consisted of cDNA or gDNA derived from T cells, B-cell-depleted T cells, or PBMCs. Deeply sampled blood TCRbeta repertoires from subjects exposed to, actively infected with, or recovered from COVID-19 were included in the dataset. A freely available public database, intended as a resource for researchers studying the immune response to SARS-CoV-2, is where the repertoires were released. The samples were drawn from the first 160 participants of the ongoing ImmuneRACE study and from 1,254 subjects provided by 6 global collaborators. Sample metadata almost always included a de-identified subject ID, COVID-19 status, age in years and sex. Where available, HLA class I and class II types were taken from metadata supplied by the sample provider and were not determined by assay-based typing.

A single count supports this clone. Its recognized antigen is unknown. Base quality data are lacking; no much larger clone is found one base away. TCRbeta CDR3 regions were amplified from genomic DNA using the immunoSEQ Assay, a bias-controlled multiplex PCR. From the authors' description of their analysis: The number of nucleated cells in each sample was estimated by amplification of reference gene primers within the assay. Sequence reads were collapsed and filtered to measure the absolute abundance of every unique TCRbeta CDR3 rearrangement. Productive Simpson clonality was computed per sample as the square root of Simpson's diversity index over productive rearrangements. TCRdb's version of the immuneACCESS table is confined to in-frame rearrangements and falls short of the full clone set. An unresolved V gene accounts for under half of the shortfall where checked; the remainder is of unknown origin. D and trimming come from the DNA, and the V and J calls and clone size come from that table. A total of approximately 250,000 clones appear in this sample, nearly 85% of them only once. Clones ranked in the top ten supply around 9.1% of the sample.

Each collaborating institution followed its own protocols to collect whole blood in K2EDTA tubes. Collaborator samples were shipped for TCRbeta analysis as frozen whole blood, isolated PBMCs, or DNA extracted from either sample type. The CDR3 has 15 amino acids, counting the end cysteine and phenylalanine. Of the read, only the CDR3 DNA is kept; its 45 bases are in frame from base 1. The germline V end is reduced by 4 bases and the J end by 2 bases; junction bases left unmatched: 5. The germline V gene (reference sequence) specifies SGHNT as CDR1 and YYREEE as CDR2. Summary of the overall study and its limitations: The amount of clinical and demographic metadata varied by source and participant and was provided uncurated.

Recombination joined TRBV5-4 with TRBJ2-5; TRBD2 matches 10 bases in the middle. Sequencing used peripheral blood. The clonotype was recovered from a human donor in a cohort sampled during active COVID-19. Here is the DNA: TGTGCCAGCAGCCCGACTAGCGGGCGACAAGAGACCCAGTACTTC. Translated, it reads CASSPTSGRQETQYF.